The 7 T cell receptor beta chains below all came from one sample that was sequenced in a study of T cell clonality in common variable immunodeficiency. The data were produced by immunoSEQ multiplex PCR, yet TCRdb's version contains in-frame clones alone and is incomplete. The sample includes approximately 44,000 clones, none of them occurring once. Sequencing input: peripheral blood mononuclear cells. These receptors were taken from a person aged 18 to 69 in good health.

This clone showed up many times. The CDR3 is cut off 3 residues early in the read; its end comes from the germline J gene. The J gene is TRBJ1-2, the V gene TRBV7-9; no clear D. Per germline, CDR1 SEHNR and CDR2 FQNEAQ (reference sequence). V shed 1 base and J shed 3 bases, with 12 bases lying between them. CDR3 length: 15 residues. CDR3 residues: CASSLGYQADYGYTF. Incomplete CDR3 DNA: TGTGCCAGCAGCTTAGGATACCAGGCAGACTATGGC.

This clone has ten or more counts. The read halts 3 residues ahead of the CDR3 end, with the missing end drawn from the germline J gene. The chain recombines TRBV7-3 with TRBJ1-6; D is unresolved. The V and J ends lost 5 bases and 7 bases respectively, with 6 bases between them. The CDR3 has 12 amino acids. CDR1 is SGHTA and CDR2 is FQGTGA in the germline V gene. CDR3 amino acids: CASSLENSPLHF. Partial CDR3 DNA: TGTGCCAGCAGCCTAGAGAATTCACCC.

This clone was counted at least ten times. The CDR3 bases that were read are TGTGCCAGCAGCTTTGGAGACATGAACACTGAA. This translates into CASSFGDMNTE. The full CDR3 protein reads CASSFGDMNTEAFF. This chain uses TRBV5-8 with TRBJ1-1; D uncertain. The sequenced fragment ends 3 residues before the CDR3 boundary, so the rest is inferred from the germline J gene. Germline CDR1 SGHTS, CDR2 YDEGEE. The CDR3 runs 14 residues. V lost 2 bases and J 0 bases, leaving 8 bases between the germline ends.

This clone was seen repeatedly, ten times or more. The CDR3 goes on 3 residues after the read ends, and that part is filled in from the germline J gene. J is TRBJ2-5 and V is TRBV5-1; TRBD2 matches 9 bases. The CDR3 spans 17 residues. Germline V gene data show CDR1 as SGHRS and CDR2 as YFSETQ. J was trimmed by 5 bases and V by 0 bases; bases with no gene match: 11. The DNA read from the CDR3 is TGCGCCAGCAGCTTGGTTGGGACTAGCTACACGGGGGAGACC. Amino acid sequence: CASSLVGTSYTGET. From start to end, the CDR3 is CASSLVGTSYTGETQYF.

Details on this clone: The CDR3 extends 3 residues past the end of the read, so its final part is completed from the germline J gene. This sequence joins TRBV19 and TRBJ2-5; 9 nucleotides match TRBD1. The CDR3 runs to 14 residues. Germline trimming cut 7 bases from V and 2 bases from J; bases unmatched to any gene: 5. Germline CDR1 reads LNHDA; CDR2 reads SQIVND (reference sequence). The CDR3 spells CASNRDRDQETQYF. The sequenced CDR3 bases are TGTGCCAGTAATCGGGACAGGGATCAAGAGACC.

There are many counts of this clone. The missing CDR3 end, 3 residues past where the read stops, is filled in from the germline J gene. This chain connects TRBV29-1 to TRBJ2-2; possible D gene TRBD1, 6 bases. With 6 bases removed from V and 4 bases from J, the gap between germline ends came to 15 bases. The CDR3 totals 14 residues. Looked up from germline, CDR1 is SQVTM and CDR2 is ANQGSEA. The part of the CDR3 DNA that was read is TGCAGCGTGAGATTGGACAGCCCCACCGGGGAG. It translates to CSVRLDSPTGE. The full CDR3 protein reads CSVRLDSPTGELFF.

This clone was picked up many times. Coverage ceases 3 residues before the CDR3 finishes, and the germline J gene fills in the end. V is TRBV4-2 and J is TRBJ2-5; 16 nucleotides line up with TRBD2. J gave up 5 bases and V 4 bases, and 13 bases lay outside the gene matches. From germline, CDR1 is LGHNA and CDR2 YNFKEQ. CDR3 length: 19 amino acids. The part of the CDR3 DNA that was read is TGTGCCAGCAGCCCAACTTCGGGACTAGCGGGGGGGCCAGGCGAGACC. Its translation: CASSPTSGLAGGPGET. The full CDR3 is CASSPTSGLAGGPGETQYF.